Reported below is one TCR beta chain. Its antigen is undetermined. This sample was included in a study of beta chain features in type 1 diabetes. Germline assignment: CDR1 LGHNA and CDR2 YSLEER. V lost 1 base to trimming and J lost 2 bases, with 8 bases between them. The CDR3 loop spans 14 amino acids. Each of the CD4+ naive, central memory, regulatory and stem cell-like memory populations was sorted via CD45RO/CCR7/CD25/CD127/CD95/CD27. Expressed TCRB transcripts were sequenced because the entire RNA isolate underwent reverse transcription. Profiled with immunoSEQ multiplex PCR; TCRdb holds only in-frame clones, not every one. Of about 38,000 clones listed, around 60% are singletons. The study's findings and limits: PCR might favor shorter templates, but any such skew would affect patients and controls equally. Shorter TCRB CDR3s, moderately but significantly so, were found in Type 1 diabetes patients in all four CD4+ subsets. In the patient group, naive, central memory and Treg TCRB repertoires seemed more alike than in the healthy donor group.

This chain links TRBV4-3 with TRBJ2-5; no reliable D call. The sequence was collected from a woman younger than 45 in good health. Sequencing was done on a sample of Tregs from blood. CDR3 loop: CASSQAWRQETQYF. The CDR3 DNA is TGCGCCAGCAGCCAAGCTTGGAGACAAGAGACCCAGTACTTC.